The 10 T cell receptor beta chains reported below all come from one sample, sequenced in a study of T cell changes during pregnancy in multiple sclerosis. Assay used: immunoSEQ multiplex PCR; TCRdb lists only in-frame clones, some missing. Of around 59,000 clones listed, 93% are singletons. This specimen was CD8+ T cells from peripheral blood mononuclear cells, taken in the second trimester of pregnancy. The receptors shown here come from a female donor with multiple sclerosis, enrolled in a pregnancy study.

The CDR3 DNA follows: TGTGCCAGCAGCGGGCAGGTTCGATATGGCTACACCTTC. It encodes CASSGQVRYGYTF. The chain joins TRBV9 to TRBJ1-2; D gene unclear. Germline CDR1 is SGDLS and CDR2 is YYNGEE. This CDR3 is 13 amino acids long. Between the trimmed V and J ends, which lost 3 bases and 5 bases, there was a span of 11 bases.

V and J are TRBV7-9 and TRBJ2-7, with a tentative D call TRBD1 (5 bases). Looked up from germline, CDR1 is SEHNR and CDR2 is FQNEAQ (reference sequence). Trimming removed 0 bases from V and 2 bases from J, with 8 bases in between. The CDR3 is 14 residues long. The CDR3 is CASSLAWGPYEQYF. The DNA for the CDR3 is TGTGCCAGCAGCTTAGCTTGGGGCCCCTACGAGCAGTACTTC.

J is TRBJ2-7 and V is TRBV5-5, with 9 bases lining up with TRBD2. The CDR3 contains 17 residues. Germline assignment: CDR1 SGHKS and CDR2 YYEKEE (reference sequence). V trimming: 0 bases; J trimming: 6 bases; junction bases outside the gene matches: 13. In DNA form, the CDR3 reads TGTGCCAGCAGCTTGGATCTTAGCGGGAGCCGGGGTTCCGAGCAGTACTTC. This gives the protein CASSLDLSGSRGSEQYF.

This clone has just one count. CDR3 in amino acids: CASSNYRDTPTYNEQFF. CDR3 nucleotides: TGTGCCAGCAGTAATTACAGGGACACCCCAACTTACAATGAGCAGTTCTTC. The rearrangement uses TRBV27 and TRBJ2-1, with D possibly being TRBD1 (6 bases). This CDR3 contains 17 residues. The V gene's germline CDR1 is MNHEY and CDR2 SMNVEV (reference sequence). With 5 bases removed from V and 4 bases from J, the gap between germline ends came to 21 bases.

The V call is TRBV4-1, the J call TRBJ2-7, with a weak D call TRBD1 (6 bases). The CDR3 consists of 16 residues. Germline lookup yields CDR1 MGHRA and CDR2 YSYEKL. V was cut by 0 bases and J by 2 bases, with 14 bases left in between. The CDR3 loop reads CASSQDRGTPTYEQYF. CDR3 DNA sequence: TGCGCCAGCAGCCAAGATAGGGGGACACCCACCTACGAGCAGTACTTC.

A single count supports this clone. The V gene is TRBV11-2, the J gene TRBJ1-1; 8 bases map to TRBD1. Germline-derived CDR1 and CDR2 are SGHAT and FQNNGV. CDR3 length: 15 amino acids. Trimming at V came to 5 bases and at J to 1 base, leaving 6 bases not matched to a gene. CDR3 in amino acids: CASSPGGFPNTEAFF. Here the CDR3 DNA reads TGTGCCAGCAGCCCAGGGGGCTTTCCGAACACTGAAGCTTTCTTT.

The genes are TRBV6-1 and TRBJ1-3, with D hard to call. The CDR3 consists of 16 residues. Trimming pared 1 base from V and 0 bases from J, leaving 10 bases between. From germline, CDR1 is MNHNS and CDR2 SASEGT. Here the CDR3 reads CASSEGGALSGNTIYF. As DNA, the CDR3 is TGTGCCAGCAGTGAAGGTGGAGCTCTCTCTGGAAACACCATATATTTT.

The V and J genes are TRBV25-1 and TRBJ2-1, with D maybe TRBD2 (5 bases). CDR1 is MGHDK and CDR2 is SYGVNS in the germline V gene. V lost 4 bases, J lost 2 bases, and 9 bases lay in between. This CDR3 region has 14 residues. The CDR3 bases are TGTGCCAGCAGTGTCCGGGGAGCCTACAATGAGCAGTTCTTC. Its translation: CASSVRGAYNEQFF. Combining the CDR3 with reference TRBV25-1 and TRBJ2-1 gives the whole variable domain EADIYQTPRYLVIGTGKKITLECSQTMGHDKMYWYQQDPGMELHLIHYSYGVNSTEKGDLSSESTVSRIRTEHFPLTLESARPSHTSQYLCASSVRGAYNEQFFGPGTRLTVL.

The chain recombines TRBV5-1 with TRBJ2-7; possible D gene TRBD2, 6 bases. The length of the CDR3 is 16 residues. In germline, CDR1 is SGHRS, CDR2 YFSETQ. V lost 3 bases to trimming and J lost 1 base, with 17 bases between them. The CDR3 DNA sequence: TGCGCCAGCAGCTGGGGAGGTATCCTGGGGTCCTACGAGCAGTACTTC. Translation: CASSWGGILGSYEQYF.

The V call is TRBV5-5, the J call TRBJ2-1; TRBD1 aligns across 8 bases. Trimming at V came to 6 bases and at J to 8 bases, leaving 7 bases not matched to a gene. The CDR3 sequence is 13 residues long. Germline V gene sequence: CDR1 SGHKS, CDR2 YYEKEE (reference sequence). In nucleotides, the CDR3 is TGTGCCAGCATCGTCGACAGGGGCGATGAGCAGTTCTTC. Translating it yields CASIVDRGDEQFF.